This passage covers 27 T cell receptor beta chains from one sample sequenced in a study of T cell clones after liver transplantation. Measured with immunoSEQ multiplex PCR; TCRdb has only the in-frame clones, and not every one. Found here are approximately 12,000 clones, less than 85% of them singletons; the top ten hold 31%. The source material was CD8+ T cells from blood, sampled at the 22-month timepoint. The receptors were sampled from a human patient who received a liver transplant. Some T cells here may be from the graft donor.

The V and J genes are TRBV7-8 and TRBJ2-3; D is possibly TRBD1 or TRBD2 (5 bases each). Trimming took 2 bases from V and 2 from J, leaving 8 bases between them. The germline V gene has CDR1 SGHVS and CDR2 FQNEAQ. This CDR3 is 14 amino acids long. DNA for the CDR3: TGTGCCAGCAGCTTATGGGGGAACACAGATACGCAGTATTTT. It yields the protein CASSLWGNTDTQYF. The complete variable domain, with remaining parts taken from reference TRBV7-8 and TRBJ2-3, reads GAGVSQSPRYKVAKRGQDVALRCDPISGHVSLFWYQQALGQGPEFLTYFQNEAQLDKSGLPSDRFFAERPEGSVSTLKIQRTQQEDSAVYLCASSLWGNTDTQYFGPGTRLTVL.

CDR3 in amino acids: CASMSPFSSYNEQFF. As DNA, the CDR3 is TGTGCCAGTATGAGTCCATTCAGCTCCTACAATGAGCAGTTCTTC. The V gene is TRBV19, the J gene TRBJ2-1; D call uncertain. The CDR3 sequence is 15 residues long. Germline assignment: CDR1 LNHDA and CDR2 SQIVND (reference sequence). Between the trimmed V and J ends, which lost 7 bases and 0 bases, there was a span of 13 bases.

This chain joins TRBV7-6 and TRBJ2-5, with D perhaps matching TRBD2 (5 bases). V was pared by 5 bases and J by 4 bases, with 14 bases between. The CDR3 contains 14 residues. Looked up from germline, CDR1 is SGHVS and CDR2 is FNYEAQ. This CDR3 is CASSQGGGPETQYF. CDR3 in DNA: TGTGCCAGCAGCCAAGGTGGCGGGCCAGAGACCCAGTACTTC.

The rearrangement joins TRBV19 to TRBJ2-7; the match to TRBD2 covers 12 bases. J lost 2 bases, V lost 1 base, and 6 bases had no gene match. The CDR3 extends over 17 amino acids. The germline CDR1 and CDR2 sequences are LNHDA and SQIVND (reference sequence). Here the CDR3 reads CASSIVLAGGPPYEQYF. CDR3 DNA sequence: TGTGCCAGTAGTATAGTACTAGCGGGAGGACCTCCCTACGAGCAGTACTTC.

The table lists this clone with a count of one. J is TRBJ1-5 and V is TRBV15; D gene unclear. The CDR3 loop spans 14 amino acids. The V end lost 1 base, the J end lost 4 bases, and 8 bases lay between the germline ends. Per the germline V gene, CDR1 is LNHNV and CDR2 is YYDKDF (reference sequence). CDR3 DNA: TGTGCCACCAGCAGAGTTACACCAAATCAGCCCCAGCATTTT. This gives the protein CATSRVTPNQPQHF.

J is TRBJ2-6 and V is TRBV7-9; D not resolved. This CDR3 spans 15 amino acids. The V gene lost 5 bases and the J gene lost 4 bases, with 12 bases spanning the gap. Germline loops: CDR1 SEHNR, CDR2 FQNEAQ (reference sequence). The CDR3 reads CASSPPLAGANVLTF. CDR3 in DNA: TGTGCCAGCAGCCCCCCACTTGCGGGGGCCAACGTCCTGACTTTC.

The chain employs TRBV9 and TRBJ2-1; D unresolved. Germline V CDR1 and CDR2: SGDLS, YYNGEE. The CDR3 covers 15 residues. Trimming stripped 0 bases from V and 0 bases from J, with 7 bases between. The CDR3 sequence: CASSVDPASYNEQFF. The CDR3 nucleotides read TGTGCCAGCAGCGTAGATCCAGCCTCCTACAATGAGCAGTTCTTC.

The gene calls are TRBV4-2 and TRBJ2-1; D gene uncertain. Germline CDR1 and CDR2: LGHNA and YNFKEQ. The CDR3 is 13 residues long. Trimming removed 0 bases at V and 9 bases at J, with 9 bases between. CDR3 protein: CASSQDFGTEQFF. DNA of the CDR3: TGTGCCAGCAGCCAAGATTTCGGTACTGAGCAGTTCTTC.

The rearrangement joins TRBV29-1 to TRBJ1-2; D not certain. The CDR3 contains 12 residues. Germline V gene data show CDR1 as SQVTM and CDR2 as ANQGSEA. Trimming removed 3 bases from V and 8 bases from J, with 13 bases in between. The CDR3 protein is CSVEKAERGYTF. CDR3 bases: TGCAGCGTTGAGAAGGCCGAACGGGGCTACACCTTC.

This chain connects TRBV6-6 to TRBJ2-7; D unclear. CDR1 is MNHNY and CDR2 is SVGAGI in the germline V gene (reference sequence). This CDR3 contains 14 residues. Between the trimmed V and J ends, which lost 2 bases and 3 bases, there was a span of 11 bases. CDR3 bases: TGTGCCAGCAGTTACAACGACCGCGGCTACGAGCAGTACTTC. Translation gives CASSYNDRGYEQYF.

The chain is built from TRBV9 and TRBJ1-2; D gene ambiguous. Germline loops: CDR1 SGDLS, CDR2 YYNGEE. CDR3 length: 12 residues. The V end lost 6 bases, the J end lost 0 bases, and 6 bases lay between the germline ends. CDR3: CASKLPNYGYTF. The DNA of the CDR3 is TGTGCCAGCAAGCTACCTAACTATGGCTACACCTTC. Using reference TRBV9 and TRBJ1-2 for the parts outside the CDR3, the full variable domain is DSGVTQTPKHLITATGQRVTLRCSPRSGDLSVYWYQQSLDQGLQFLIQYYNGEERAKGNILERFSAQQFPDLHSELNLSSLELGDSALYFCASKLPNYGYTFGSGTRLTVV.

The V gene is TRBV5-5, the J gene TRBJ2-7; 7 bases map to TRBD2. CDR1 is SGHKS, CDR2 YYEKEE, per germline (reference sequence). The CDR3 is 15 residues long. J lost 5 bases, V lost 6 bases, and 14 bases had no gene match. The CDR3 region is CASTRGGGGKNEQYF. As DNA, the CDR3 is TGTGCCAGCACCCGAGGTGGGGGGGGAAAGAACGAGCAGTACTTC.

This clone was counted a few times. The rearrangement links TRBV27 to TRBJ1-1; D gene unclear. Germline V lookup: CDR1 MNHEY, CDR2 SMNVEV (reference sequence). V gave up 2 bases and J gave up 1 base, with 5 bases separating them. The CDR3 extends over 13 amino acids. CDR3 in amino acids: CASSLASNTEAFF. The CDR3 region has the DNA TGTGCCAGCAGTTTAGCGTCGAACACTGAAGCTTTCTTT.

The chain couples TRBV19 to TRBJ1-2; 8 positions match TRBD1. With 10 bases clipped from V and 2 bases from J, the junction kept 9 bases outside the gene matches. The V gene's germline CDR1 is LNHDA and CDR2 SQIVND (reference sequence). The CDR3 extends over 14 amino acids. This CDR3 is CATNLRTGNYGYTF. CDR3 coding DNA: TGTGCCACCAACCTCCGGACAGGGAACTATGGCTACACCTTC.

J is TRBJ2-1 and V is TRBV6-1; tentative D call: TRBD2 (6 bases). The V end was cut by 4 bases, the J end by 6 bases, with 13 bases between. The germline V gene has CDR1 MNHNS and CDR2 SASEGT. The CDR3 length is 14 residues. CDR3 residues: CASSAGEEGNEQFF. The CDR3 coding sequence is TGTGCCAGCAGTGCTGGGGAGGAGGGCAATGAGCAGTTCTTC.

The genes are TRBV7-8 and TRBJ2-7; the match to TRBD2 covers 11 bases. Per germline, CDR1 SGHVS and CDR2 FQNEAQ. V dropped 5 bases and J dropped 2; count of bases not matched to a gene: 11. This CDR3 is 17 amino acids long. The CDR3 nucleotides are TGTGCCAGCAGCACGCGACTAGCGGGGTTGGGGCCCTACGAGCAGTACTTC. Translated: CASSTRLAGLGPYEQYF.

The V and J genes are TRBV27 and TRBJ2-1, with 7 nucleotides matching TRBD2. Germline V lookup: CDR1 MNHEY, CDR2 SMNVEV (reference sequence). After removal of 8 bases from V and 6 bases from J, the junction contained 19 bases not matched to a gene. This CDR3 has 17 amino acids. CDR3 region: CASRIYGGVGESNEQFF. For the CDR3, the DNA is TGTGCCAGCCGCATATATGGGGGGGTAGGCGAATCCAATGAGCAGTTCTTC.

This clone is termed medium-sized. The rearrangement links TRBV5-6 to TRBJ1-2, with D possibly matching TRBD1 (6 bases). V was trimmed by 0 bases and J by 4 bases, leaving 10 bases between them. CDR1 is SGHDT, CDR2 YYEEEE, per germline. CDR3 length equals 14 residues. The CDR3 DNA reads TGTGCCAGCAGCTTGGGACAGGCAATCTATGGCTACACCTTC. The encoded protein is CASSLGQAIYGYTF.

This chain connects TRBV6-1 to TRBJ2-1; no firm D call. Between the trimmed V and J ends, which lost 2 bases and 9 bases, there was a span of 11 bases. Germline CDR1 MNHNS, CDR2 SASEGT. The CDR3 spans 13 residues. The CDR3 DNA reads as TGTGCCAGCAGTGAATATGTGGGGATTGAGCAGTTCTTC. Translation gives CASSEYVGIEQFF.

The rearrangement joins TRBV15 to TRBJ2-5; D tentatively reads TRBD1 or TRBD2 (5 bases each). The CDR3 consists of 13 residues. The germline V and J ends were trimmed by 9 bases and 3 bases, with 14 bases remaining between them. CDR1 is LNHNV and CDR2 is YYDKDF in the germline V gene (reference sequence). The CDR3 bases are TGTGCCACAACATCCGGGGCCGAAGAGACCCAGTACTTC. Protein sequence: CATTSGAEETQYF.

The chain recombines TRBV7-2 with TRBJ2-7; D possibly corresponds to TRBD1 (5 bases). The CDR3 is made up of 13 amino acids. Trimming cost V 3 bases and J 0 bases, with 6 bases left between them. Germline-derived CDR1 and CDR2 are SGHTA and FQGNSA. The CDR3 region has the DNA TGTGCCAGCAGCTTTCAGGGCTCCTACGAGCAGTACTTC. Its translation is CASSFQGSYEQYF.

The chain links TRBV5-6 to TRBJ1-5; perhaps TRBD1 as D (5 bases). CDR1 and CDR2 from the germline V gene are SGHDT and YYEEEE. Trimming left V 0 bases short and J 7 bases short, with 11 bases between. The CDR3 length is 14 residues. The CDR3 sequence is CASSLGQRIQPQHF. Written as DNA, the CDR3 is TGTGCCAGCAGCTTGGGACAGAGGATCCAGCCCCAGCATTTT.

The CDR3 bases are TGTGCCACCCCACTTTCCCGGGGTAGCGGGCACTCCTACGAGCAGTACTTC. Its protein is CATPLSRGSGHSYEQYF. The rearrangement joins TRBV2 to TRBJ2-7, with 7 bases matching TRBD2. Germline V gives CDR1 SNHLY, CDR2 FYNNEI. The CDR3 has 17 residues. V lost 10 bases, J lost 0 bases, and 18 bases stayed unmatched.

This clone was recorded once. The V gene is TRBV19, the J gene TRBJ2-3, with TRBD2 identical over 12 bases. The junction had 6 bases not matched to a gene; V was cut back by 9 bases and J by 2 bases. This CDR3 has 15 residues. The germline gives CDR1 LNHDA, CDR2 SQIVND (reference sequence). Written as DNA, the CDR3 is TGTGCCAGCAAAGGACTAGCGGGGCACACAGATACGCAGTATTTT. The encoded protein is CASKGLAGHTDTQYF.

In nucleotides, the CDR3 is TGCGCCAGCAGCCAAGATGTAGGGACAGGGAGCTATGGCTACACCTTC. Residues: CASSQDVGTGSYGYTF. This chain uses TRBV4-3 with TRBJ1-2, with 9 bases matching TRBD1. The germline V gene encodes CDR1 LGHNA and CDR2 YSLEER. The CDR3 consists of 16 residues. With V trimmed by 0 bases and J by 4 bases, 6 bases remained unmatched.

The genes are TRBV6-1 and TRBJ2-7; weak D call: TRBD2 (7 bases). CDR1 and CDR2 (germline): MNHNS, SASEGT. The CDR3 consists of 15 residues. Trimming left V 8 bases short and J 0 bases short, with 17 bases between. In nucleotides, the CDR3 is TGTGCCAGCGGCAAGAGGGAGGGGGGCTCCTACGAGCAGTACTTC. It specifies CASGKREGGSYEQYF.

The J gene is TRBJ2-3, the V gene TRBV11-2; the D gene is possibly TRBD1 (6 bases). CDR3 length equals 13 residues. Trimming removed 1 base from V and 6 bases from J, with 8 bases in between. CDR1 SGHAT and CDR2 FQNNGV come from the germline V gene. The CDR3 loop reads CASSLGTVDTQYF. DNA for the CDR3: TGTGCCAGCAGCTTAGGGACAGTGGATACGCAGTATTTT. The variable domain in full, with the rest retrieved from reference TRBV11-2 and TRBJ2-3, is EAGVAQSPRYKIIEKRQSVAFWCNPISGHATLYWYQQILGQGPKLLIQFQNNGVVDDSQLPKDRFSAERLKGVDSTLKIQPAKLEDSAVYLCASSLGTVDTQYFGPGTRLTVL.